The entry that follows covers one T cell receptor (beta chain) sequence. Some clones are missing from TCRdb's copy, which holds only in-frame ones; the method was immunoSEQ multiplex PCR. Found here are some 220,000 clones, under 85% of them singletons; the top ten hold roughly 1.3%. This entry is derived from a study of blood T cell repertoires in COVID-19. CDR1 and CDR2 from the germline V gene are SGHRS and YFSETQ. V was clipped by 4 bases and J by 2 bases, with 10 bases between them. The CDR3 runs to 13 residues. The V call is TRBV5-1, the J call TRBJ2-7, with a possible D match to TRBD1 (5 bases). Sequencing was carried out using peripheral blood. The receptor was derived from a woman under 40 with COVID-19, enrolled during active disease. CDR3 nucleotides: TGCGCCAGCAGCCATGACAGTGCCTACGAGCAGTACTTC. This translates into CASSHDSAYEQYF.